This T cell receptor (beta chain) derives from a study of T cells in Graves' hyperthyroidism and ophthalmopathy. Stable disease denoted Graves' hyperthyroidism without ophthalmopathy progression within 18 months. Hyperthyroidism patients were newly diagnosed, had disease duration under 2 months, and were aged 18 to 65 years. Per the germline V gene, CDR1 is MDHEN and CDR2 is SYDVKM. The CDR3 contains 15 residues. V dropped 5 bases and J dropped 1; count of bases not matched to a gene: 6. RNA transcripts provided the source from which TCR beta CDR3 regions were amplified. HTBI primers were the set used in a first-round RT-PCR of the TCR CDR3. From the multiplex PCR reads, TCRdb called clonotypes with MiXCR, one entry per CDR3 protein. The table records about 740,000 distinct CDR3 sequences, about 15% of them present only once.

The chain has TRBV28 and TRBJ1-1; 8 bases agree with TRBD1. Material for sequencing was blood. This sequence was found in a woman aged 18-29 years with Graves' hyperthyroidism. The CDR3 region has the DNA TGTGCCAGCAGTCCTTGGGGGACAGGGAACACTGAAGCTTTCTTT. It translates to CASSPWGTGNTEAFF.